These 21 T cell receptor beta chains share one sample of origin, sequenced in a study of shared clonotypes between healthy human individuals. The repertoire was sequenced with immunoSEQ multiplex PCR; TCRdb's copy has only in-frame clones and lacks some. Among roughly 500,000 clones listed, 90% to 96% were seen once. The sample taken for sequencing was naive CD4+ T cells sorted from blood. Indicated subset: CD45RA+ positively selected. The receptors come from a woman in her 30s in good health.

DNA of the CDR3: TGTGCCAGCAGCTTAGTCGGCAGGGGGCTGAGCAAGACTGAAGCTTTCTTT. Protein sequence: CASSLVGRGLSKTEAFF. This chain links TRBV7-2 with TRBJ1-1; 8 bases are a match to TRBD1. Trimming removed 1 base from V and 5 bases from J; junction bases left unmatched: 12. From germline, CDR1 is SGHTA and CDR2 FQGNSA. The CDR3 covers 17 residues.

This rearrangement joins TRBV19 to TRBJ2-2; D is possibly TRBD2 (7 bases). This CDR3 has 16 amino acids. Trimming stripped 4 bases from V and 6 bases from J, with 18 bases between. Germline V gene sequence: CDR1 LNHDA, CDR2 SQIVND (reference sequence). The CDR3 region is CASSRAGARGAGELFF. The CDR3 nucleotides read TGTGCCAGTAGTAGGGCGGGGGCCCGAGGGGCCGGGGAGCTGTTTTTT.

The rearrangement links TRBV29-1 to TRBJ2-1, with TRBD1 identical over 8 bases. This CDR3 is 13 amino acids long. The germline CDR1 and CDR2 sequences are SQVTM and ANQGSEA. V lost 1 base and J lost 8; bases outside the gene matches: 4. The CDR3 reads CSVEGQGSDEQFF. In DNA form, the CDR3 reads TGCAGCGTTGAAGGACAGGGGTCCGATGAGCAGTTCTTC.

This chain uses TRBV29-1 with TRBJ2-7, with 7 positions matching TRBD1. The V and J ends lost 3 bases and 5 bases, in that order; junction bases with no gene match: 16. CDR1 is SQVTM, CDR2 ANQGSEA, per germline. This CDR3 comprises 16 residues. CDR3 in amino acids: CSVDMYTGDLSDEQYF. The CDR3 coding sequence is TGCAGCGTTGATATGTATACAGGGGATTTGTCGGACGAGCAGTACTTC.

This clone came up once. V gene TRBV6-6 combines with J gene TRBJ2-7, with 11 positions matching TRBD2. Unmatched junction bases numbered 1, after V lost 0 bases and J lost 3 bases. CDR3 size: 15 residues. CDR1 and CDR2 from the germline V gene are MNHNY and SVGAGI (reference sequence). The CDR3 reads CASSYSSGRGYEQYF. The CDR3 DNA reads as TGTGCCAGCAGTTACTCTAGCGGGAGGGGCTACGAGCAGTACTTC.

This chain joins TRBV6-5 and TRBJ2-1; 10 nucleotides align to TRBD2. V was clipped by 4 bases and J by 7 bases; unmatched bases: 7. This CDR3 spans 15 amino acids. Germline assignment: CDR1 MNHEY and CDR2 SVGAGI. DNA of the CDR3: TGTGCCAGCAGTTCGCTAGCGGGAGCGAGGAATGAGCAGTTCTTC. It is translated as CASSSLAGARNEQFF.

This rearrangement joins TRBV5-6 to TRBJ2-5; either TRBD1 or TRBD2 may supply D (5 bases each). There are 15 residues in the CDR3. Per germline, CDR1 SGHDT and CDR2 YYEEEE. Trimming took off 4 bases at V and 2 bases at J, with 15 bases between the two ends. The CDR3 nucleotides are TGTGCCAGCAGCAGGCTTGGGGGTCATCAAGAGACCCAGTACTTC. Its protein product is CASSRLGGHQETQYF. Complete variable domain (other parts from reference TRBV5-6 and TRBJ2-5): DAGVTQSPTHLIKTRGQQVTLRCSPKSGHDTVSWYQQALGQGPQFIFQYYEEEERQRGNFPDRFSGHQFPNYSSELNVNALLLGDSALYLCASSRLGGHQETQYFGPGTRLLVL.

The V gene is TRBV18, the J gene TRBJ2-1, with 8 nucleotides matching TRBD1. V was clipped by 3 bases and J by 7 bases; unmatched bases: 5. Germline CDR1 reads KGHSH; CDR2 reads LQKENI. CDR3 size: 14 residues. The CDR3 sequence: CASSPTDRENEQFF. The CDR3 DNA is TGTGCCAGCTCACCCACGGACAGGGAAAATGAGCAGTTCTTC. The variable domain in full, completed from reference TRBV18 and TRBJ2-1, reads NAGVMQNPRHLVRRRGQEARLRCSPMKGHSHVYWYRQLPEEGLKFMVYLQKENIIDESGMPKERFSAEFPKEGPSILRIQQVVRGDSAAYFCASSPTDRENEQFFGPGTRLTVL.

V and J are TRBV20-1 and TRBJ2-7; D call uncertain. Germline-derived CDR1 and CDR2 are DFQATT and SNEGSKA (reference sequence). The CDR3 consists of 11 residues. Trimming removed 4 bases at V and 6 bases at J, with 10 bases between. For the CDR3, the DNA is TGCAGTGCTAAGGACGTAGCCGAGCAGTACTTC. This encodes CSAKDVAEQYF.

This clone was seen once. The V gene is TRBV15, the J gene TRBJ2-3, with D tentatively TRBD1 or TRBD2 (5 bases each). Trimming stripped 1 base from V and 6 bases from J, with 14 bases between. Germline V gives CDR1 LNHNV, CDR2 YYDKDF (reference sequence). There are 15 residues in the CDR3. CDR3 nucleotides: TGTGCCACCAGCAGAGGGGGGAGTGGGAGTGATACGCAGTATTTT. As protein: CATSRGGSGSDTQYF.

This clone was recorded once. The sample carries other DNA sequences with the same CDR3. This sequence joins TRBV5-6 and TRBJ2-7; D gene uncertain. CDR1 and CDR2 from the germline V gene are SGHDT and YYEEEE. The length of the CDR3 is 12 residues. Trimming pared 1 base from V and 3 bases from J, leaving 5 bases between. In DNA form, the CDR3 reads TGTGCCAGCAGCTTGTACGGCTACGAGCAGTACTTC. The encoded protein is CASSLYGYEQYF.

The rearrangement links TRBV2 to TRBJ2-2; 9 nucleotides agree with TRBD2. Germline trimming cut 2 bases from V and 4 bases from J; bases unmatched to any gene: 5. CDR3 length equals 16 residues. The V gene's germline CDR1 is SNHLY and CDR2 FYNNEI. The CDR3 reads CASSEHGGRGTGELFF. The CDR3 region has the DNA TGTGCCAGCAGTGAACATGGCGGGAGGGGCACCGGGGAGCTGTTTTTT.

The chain combines TRBV4-1 with TRBJ1-6; 7 positions match TRBD1. The CDR3 is 15 amino acids. Germline values: CDR1 MGHRA, CDR2 YSYEKL. V trimming: 4 bases; J trimming: 7 bases; junction bases outside the gene matches: 7. The DNA for the CDR3 is TGCGCCAGCAGCCGAACGACAGGGAGAAATTCACCCCTCCACTTT. Amino acid sequence: CASSRTTGRNSPLHF.

The V gene is TRBV7-3, the J gene TRBJ2-7, with D perhaps matching TRBD1 or TRBD2 (5 bases each). The CDR3 sequence is 15 residues long. Looked up from germline, CDR1 is SGHTA and CDR2 is FQGTGA. The V and J ends lost 4 bases and 6 bases respectively, with 19 bases between them. The CDR3 protein is CASSSSGTAFSEQYF. The DNA of the CDR3 is TGTGCCAGCAGCTCATCCGGGACGGCTTTCTCCGAGCAGTACTTC.

The chain employs TRBV18 and TRBJ2-5; D gene unclear. CDR1 is KGHSH and CDR2 is LQKENI in the germline V gene. V was shortened by 2 bases and J by 0 bases, with 4 bases between the two germline ends. CDR3 size: 13 residues. CDR3 in amino acids: CASSPGDQETQYF. CDR3 DNA: TGTGCCAGCTCACCAGGGGACCAAGAGACCCAGTACTTC.

The chain's CDR3 is CASSQGLAGTDTQYF. The DNA for the CDR3 is TGTGCCAGCAGCCAAGGACTAGCGGGAACAGATACGCAGTATTTT. The V call is TRBV4-2, the J call TRBJ2-3; 11 nucleotides match TRBD2. The trim removed 1 base at V and 3 bases at J, leaving 0 bases unmatched. The CDR3 sequence is 15 residues long. Germline-derived CDR1 and CDR2 are LGHNA and YNFKEQ.

The chain combines TRBV27 with TRBJ2-7; TRBD1 might be the D (6 bases). This CDR3 comprises 12 residues. Germline V gene data show CDR1 as MNHEY and CDR2 as SMNVEV (reference sequence). Trimming took 3 bases from V and 5 from J, leaving 8 bases between them. CDR3 nucleotide sequence: TGTGCCAGCAGTTTTGGGACAAACGAGCAGTACTTC. Protein: CASSFGTNEQYF.

The CDR3 nucleotides are TGTGCCAGCAAACTTCTCAGATCCGGCTACAATGAGCAGTTCTTC. Translated, it gives CASKLLRSGYNEQFF. The chain uses TRBV6-5 and TRBJ2-1; no clear D. The CDR3 sequence is 15 residues long. CDR1 and CDR2 from the germline V gene are MNHEY and SVGAGI. V was pared by 7 bases and J by 3 bases, with 16 bases between.

The CDR3 is CASSVQGANYGYTF. In nucleotides, the CDR3 is TGTGCCAGTAGTGTCCAGGGAGCTAACTATGGCTACACCTTC. The rearrangement links TRBV19 to TRBJ1-2; a weak D match, TRBD1 (5 bases). This CDR3 comprises 14 residues. Germline CDR1 and CDR2: LNHDA and SQIVND (reference sequence). V lost 5 bases and J 0 bases, leaving 10 bases between the germline ends.

The chain links TRBV28 to TRBJ1-2; D is perhaps TRBD1 (5 bases). This CDR3 region has 14 residues. Trimming stripped 5 bases from V and 2 bases from J, with 12 bases between. Germline V CDR1 and CDR2: MDHEN, SYDVKM. The DNA for the CDR3 is TGTGCCAGCAGTCCCTCGGGGACGAACTATGGCTACACCTTC. Protein product: CASSPSGTNYGYTF.

This chain joins TRBV10-1 and TRBJ2-5; TRBD1 matches 7 bases. The CDR3 sequence is 14 residues long. V trimming: 6 bases; J trimming: 4 bases; junction bases outside the gene matches: 8. CDR1 and CDR2 (germline): WNHNN, SYGVQD (reference sequence). The DNA for the CDR3 is TGCGCCAGCAGCCCGGGACAGCTAGCAGAGACCCAGTACTTC. Residues: CASSPGQLAETQYF.